Sequencing of this T cell receptor beta chain was carried out in a study of long-term antiretroviral therapy in people with HIV. Trimming stripped 1 base from V and 4 bases from J, with 16 bases between. Germline V gene lookup returns CDR1 LGHNT and CDR2 FRNRAP. CDR3 size: 16 residues. The libraries were made with immunoSEQ v3.0 at survey level. Method: immunoSEQ multiplex PCR; TCRdb's copy keeps in-frame clones and lacks some. The repertoire includes about 17,000 clones, around 80% of them detected once, and under 9.5% sits in the top ten. The receptor was isolated from a man in his forties or fifties with HIV. The chain recombines TRBV12-5 with TRBJ1-2, with D hard to call. This specimen consisted of unsorted PBMCs, obtained 0.3 years before starting antiretroviral therapy. CDR3 sequence (DNA): TGTGCTAGTGGTTTGGAGGGAACTCAGAACCTCTATGGCTACACCTTC. Amino acid sequence: CASGLEGTQNLYGYTF.